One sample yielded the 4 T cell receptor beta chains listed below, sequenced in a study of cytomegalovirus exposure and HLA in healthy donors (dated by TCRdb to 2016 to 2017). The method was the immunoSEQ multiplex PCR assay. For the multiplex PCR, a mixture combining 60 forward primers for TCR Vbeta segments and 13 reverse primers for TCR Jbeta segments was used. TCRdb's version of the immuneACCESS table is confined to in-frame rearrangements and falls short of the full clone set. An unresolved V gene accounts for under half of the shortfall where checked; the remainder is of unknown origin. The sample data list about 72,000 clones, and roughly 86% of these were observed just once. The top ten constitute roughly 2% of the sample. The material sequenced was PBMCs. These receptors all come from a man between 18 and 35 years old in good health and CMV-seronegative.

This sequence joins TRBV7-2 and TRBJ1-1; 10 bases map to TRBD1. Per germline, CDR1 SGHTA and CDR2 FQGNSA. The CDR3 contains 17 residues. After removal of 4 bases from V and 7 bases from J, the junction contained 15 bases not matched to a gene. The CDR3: CASSSPPGQGVESEAFF. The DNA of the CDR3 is TGTGCCAGCAGCTCCCCCCCCGGACAGGGGGTTGAGAGTGAAGCTTTCTTT.

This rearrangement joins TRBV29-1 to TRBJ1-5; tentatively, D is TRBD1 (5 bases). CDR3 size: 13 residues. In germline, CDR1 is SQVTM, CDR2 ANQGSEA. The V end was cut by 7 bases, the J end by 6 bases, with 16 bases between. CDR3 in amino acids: CSAVWQGGQPQHF. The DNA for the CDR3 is TGCAGCGCCGTATGGCAGGGTGGTCAGCCCCAGCATTTT. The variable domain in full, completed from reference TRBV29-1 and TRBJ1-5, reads SAVISQKPSRDICQRGTSLTIQCQVDSQVTMMFWYRQQPGQSLTLIATANQGSEATYESGFVIDKFPISRPNLTFSTLTVSNMSPEDSSIYLCSAVWQGGQPQHFGDGTRLSIL.

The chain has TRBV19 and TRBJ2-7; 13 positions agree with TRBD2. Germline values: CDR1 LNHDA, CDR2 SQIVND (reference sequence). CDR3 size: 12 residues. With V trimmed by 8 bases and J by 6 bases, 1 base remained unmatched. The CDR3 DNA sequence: TGTGCCAGTGGACTAGCGGGAGTCGAGCAGTACTTC. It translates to CASGLAGVEQYF.

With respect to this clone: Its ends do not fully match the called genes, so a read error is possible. CDR3 in amino acids: CASSVPGQAYF. The CDR3 DNA reads TGTGCCAGCAGTGTCCCGGGACAGGCCTATTTT. The rearrangement uses TRBV25-1 and TRBJ1-5; 8 positions match TRBD1. The CDR3 is 11 amino acids. Per the germline V gene, CDR1 is MGHDK and CDR2 is SYGVNS.